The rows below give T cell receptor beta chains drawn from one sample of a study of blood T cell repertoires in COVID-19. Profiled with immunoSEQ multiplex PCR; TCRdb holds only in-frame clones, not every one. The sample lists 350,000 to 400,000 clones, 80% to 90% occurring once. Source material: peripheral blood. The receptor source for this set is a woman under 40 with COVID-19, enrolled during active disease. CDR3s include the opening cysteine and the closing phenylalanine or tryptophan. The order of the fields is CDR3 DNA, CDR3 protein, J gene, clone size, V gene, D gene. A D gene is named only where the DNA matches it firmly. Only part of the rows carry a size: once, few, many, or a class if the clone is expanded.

DNA: TGTGCCAGTAGTCCTCGGTTAGGGGAGCTGTTTTTT; CDR3: CASSPRLGELFF; J: TRBJ2-2; size: .; V: TRBV19; D: .
DNA: TGTGCCAGCAGTCCCCTCCCGGGGACTAACTATGGCTACACCTTC; CDR3: CASSPLPGTNYGYTF; J: TRBJ1-2; size: few; V: TRBV27; D: .
DNA: TGTGCCAGCAGTTTATACCCTCGGGACAGCTATGGCTACACCTTC; CDR3: CASSLYPRDSYGYTF; J: TRBJ1-2; size: .; V: TRBV27; D: TRBD1
DNA: TGTGCCAGCAGTTTTGTCAGCAGGGGGCCTGAAGCTTTCTTT; CDR3: CASSFVSRGPEAFF; J: TRBJ1-1; size: .; V: TRBV27; D: TRBD1
DNA: TGTGCCAGCAGCTTAGTTGTTGGACAGTACTATGGCTACACCTTC; CDR3: CASSLVVGQYYGYTF; J: TRBJ1-2; size: .; V: TRBV7-2; D: .
DNA: TGCGCCAGCAGCCAAGTAGCGGGAGAGGACAATGAGCAGTTCTTC; CDR3: CASSQVAGEDNEQFF; J: TRBJ2-1; size: .; V: TRBV4-3; D: TRBD2
DNA: TGTGCCAGCAGCGTAAACAGTAATGAAAAACTGTTTTTT; CDR3: CASSVNSNEKLFF; J: TRBJ1-4; size: .; V: TRBV7-9; D: .
DNA: TGTGCCAGCAGTGGGGACAGGGGGGCCACTGAAGCTTTCTTT; CDR3: CASSGDRGATEAFF; J: TRBJ1-1; size: .; V: TRBV2; D: TRBD1
DNA: TGTGCCAGCAGCAAATGCGGGACAGAAAAATCGGCAACTAATGAAAAACTGTTTTTT; CDR3: CASSKCGTEKSATNEKLFF; J: TRBJ1-4; size: .; V: TRBV21-1; D: .
DNA: TGTGCTAGCAGCCCACTACCGGACAGGGTACGGGCTGAAGCTTTCTTT; CDR3: CASSPLPDRVRAEAFF; J: TRBJ1-1; size: once; V: TRBV7-7; D: TRBD1
DNA: TGTGCCAGCAGCCAAGATATAGGAACAGCAACTAATGAAAAACTGTTTTTT; CDR3: CASSQDIGTATNEKLFF; J: TRBJ1-4; size: .; V: TRBV4-2; D: .
DNA: TGTGCCAGCAGCGTAGCTACTAGCGGCGTGCTCCCAGATACGCAGTATTTT; CDR3: CASSVATSGVLPDTQYF; J: TRBJ2-3; size: .; V: TRBV9; D: TRBD2
DNA: TGTGCCAGTAGTACCAAACTCACAGATACGCAGTATTTT; CDR3: CASSTKLTDTQYF; J: TRBJ2-3; size: .; V: TRBV19; D: .
DNA: TGCGCCAGGAGAGAATGGATTCAGTACTTC; CDR3: CARREWIQYF; J: TRBJ2-4; size: once; V: TRBV10-2; D: .
DNA: TGTGCCAGCAGCTCGGGGACAGGGTACACCGGGGAGCTGTTTTTT; CDR3: CASSSGTGYTGELFF; J: TRBJ2-2; size: .; V: TRBV7-6; D: TRBD1
DNA: TGTGCCAGCAGTCAGCTAGCGGGGGCCTATCACGGGGAGCTGTTTTTT; CDR3: CASSQLAGAYHGELFF; J: TRBJ2-2; size: .; V: TRBV27; D: TRBD2
DNA: TGTGCCAGCTGCGTGCGTAGGGGTGGCGGGACTAGCACAGATACGCAGTATTTT; CDR3: CASCVRRGGGTSTDTQYF; J: TRBJ2-3; size: once; V: TRBV11-2; D: .
DNA: TGTGCCACCAGCAGAGTTTTGGGGGGAAATACGCAGTATTTT; CDR3: CATSRVLGGNTQYF; J: TRBJ2-3; size: .; V: TRBV15; D: .
DNA: TGTGCCAGCGAAAAGGGGGAACTGGCAGATACGCAGTATTTT; CDR3: CASEKGELADTQYF; J: TRBJ2-3; size: once; V: TRBV9; D: .
DNA: TGTGCCAGCTCGGGACAGGTACAAGAGACCCAGTACTTC; CDR3: CASSGQVQETQYF; J: TRBJ2-5; size: once; V: TRBV18; D: TRBD1
DNA: TGTGCCAGCAGCTTAGTGGGGGGCACCGGGGAGCTGTTTTTT; CDR3: CASSLVGGTGELFF; J: TRBJ2-2; size: .; V: TRBV7-2; D: .
DNA: TGTGCCAGCAGTGACCTACCAGGGACAGGGGACTACACCTTC; CDR3: CASSDLPGTGDYTF; J: TRBJ1-2; size: once; V: TRBV2; D: TRBD1
DNA: TGCGCCAGCAGTGACCTGGGACAGGGAAGCACTGAAGCTTTCTTT; CDR3: CASSDLGQGSTEAFF; J: TRBJ1-1; size: .; V: TRBV10-1; D: TRBD1
DNA: TGTGCCAGCAGGACCCCGGGGAAGGGCTACACCTTC; CDR3: CASRTPGKGYTF; J: TRBJ1-2; size: .; V: TRBV6-5; D: .
DNA: TGCGCCAGCAGCTTGGACGGGGTTCCCTCTGGAAACACCATATATTTT; CDR3: CASSLDGVPSGNTIYF; J: TRBJ1-3; size: .; V: TRBV5-1; D: .
DNA: TGCGCCAGCAGCCTAGCCCGGGACAGTTTTGGAAACACCATATATTTT; CDR3: CASSLARDSFGNTIYF; J: TRBJ1-3; size: .; V: TRBV4-3; D: TRBD1
DNA: TGTGCCAGCAGCTCCTCAGGGGCTGACACAGATACGCAGTATTTT; CDR3: CASSSSGADTDTQYF; J: TRBJ2-3; size: .; V: TRBV11-2; D: .
DNA: TGTGCCAGCAGCTTGGTGGTGACTAGCGGGACTAACACCGGGGAGCTGTTTTTT; CDR3: CASSLVVTSGTNTGELFF; J: TRBJ2-2; size: .; V: TRBV5-6; D: TRBD2
DNA: TGTGCCAGCAGCTTAGCTGAGCGGACCACTCGCCAAGAGACCCAGTACTTC; CDR3: CASSLAERTTRQETQYF; J: TRBJ2-5; size: .; V: TRBV11-2; D: .
DNA: TGTGCCAGCAGCTTTTACCCGACAGGGGGTGAAAACATTCAGTACTTC; CDR3: CASSFYPTGGENIQYF; J: TRBJ2-4; size: .; V: TRBV5-5; D: TRBD1
DNA: TGCGCCAGCAGTAAAGCCCTAATGAACACTGAAGCTTTCTTT; CDR3: CASSKALMNTEAFF; J: TRBJ1-1; size: .; V: TRBV10-2; D: .
DNA: TGTGCCAGCAGGCTTTCTAGGACAGGGGAATCACCCCTCCACTTT; CDR3: CASRLSRTGESPLHF; J: TRBJ1-6; size: .; V: TRBV27; D: TRBD1
DNA: TGTGCCAGCAGTTCATATAGCGGGGGGGCGCGAGAGACCCAGTACTTC; CDR3: CASSSYSGGARETQYF; J: TRBJ2-5; size: .; V: TRBV6-5; D: TRBD2
DNA: TGTGCCAGCAGCTCGATGACAGCTGAGCAGTTCTTC; CDR3: CASSSMTAEQFF; J: TRBJ2-1; size: .; V: TRBV13; D: .
DNA: TGTGCCAGCAGTTCCAAGGACTGGGGCAATGAGCAGTTCTTC; CDR3: CASSSKDWGNEQFF; J: TRBJ2-1; size: .; V: TRBV27; D: .
DNA: TGTGCCAGCAGAGATAGCGGGGTTTCCTACAATGAGCAGTTCTTC; CDR3: CASRDSGVSYNEQFF; J: TRBJ2-1; size: .; V: TRBV6-5; D: TRBD2
DNA: TGTGCCAGCGCGGCTAGCGGGTACGTCCAAGAGACCCAGTACTTC; CDR3: CASAASGYVQETQYF; J: TRBJ2-5; size: .; V: TRBV9; D: TRBD2
DNA: TGCAGTGCTAGTCGGACTAGCGGGGCCTTAGATACGCAGTATTTT; CDR3: CSASRTSGALDTQYF; J: TRBJ2-3; size: .; V: TRBV20-1; D: TRBD2
DNA: TGTGCCAGCAGCTCGGACAGGGAAAACACTGAAGCTTTCTTT; CDR3: CASSSDRENTEAFF; J: TRBJ1-1; size: once; V: TRBV7-9; D: TRBD1
DNA: TGTGCCAGCGACAGAACGGTTGAAGCTTTCTTT; CDR3: CASDRTVEAFF; J: TRBJ1-1; size: .; V: TRBV25-1; D: .